Only a few counts were recorded for the clone carrying this T cell receptor (beta chain). What it binds is not known. The sort gate was single viable CD3+CD4+CD8-CD45RO+ cells for memory CD4+ T cells. Serostatus was set by detecting CMV pp150, pp28, p38, p52 IgG. This CDR3 has 13 residues. The V gene lost 2 bases and the J gene lost 1 base, with 8 bases spanning the gap. Germline V gives CDR1 GTSNPN, CDR2 SVGIG (reference sequence). The entry originates in a study of memory CD4+ T cells and cytomegalovirus serostatus. About the research overall: Of the healthy Belgian adults, eight or nine were CMV seropositive and about two dozen seronegative.

Study-wide points: Median bootstrapped AUC for CMV status was just over 0.94 originally, approximately 0.93 US-trained. About two fifths of the roughly 150 known CMV-associated TCRbeta sequences appeared in CD4+ memory.

Assay used: immunoSEQ multiplex PCR; TCRdb lists only in-frame clones, some missing. The repertoire consists of some 48,000 clones, with around four fifths occurring once and the leading ten covering around 0.94%. This sequence was found in an adult in good health and CMV-seronegative. The specimen was memory CD4+ T cells from blood. The chain uses TRBV30 and TRBJ1-1; a possible D gene is TRBD1 (6 bases). The CDR3 DNA reads as TGTGCCTGGAGTTCAGGGGCGAACACTGAAGCTTTCTTT. The encoded protein is CAWSSGANTEAFF.